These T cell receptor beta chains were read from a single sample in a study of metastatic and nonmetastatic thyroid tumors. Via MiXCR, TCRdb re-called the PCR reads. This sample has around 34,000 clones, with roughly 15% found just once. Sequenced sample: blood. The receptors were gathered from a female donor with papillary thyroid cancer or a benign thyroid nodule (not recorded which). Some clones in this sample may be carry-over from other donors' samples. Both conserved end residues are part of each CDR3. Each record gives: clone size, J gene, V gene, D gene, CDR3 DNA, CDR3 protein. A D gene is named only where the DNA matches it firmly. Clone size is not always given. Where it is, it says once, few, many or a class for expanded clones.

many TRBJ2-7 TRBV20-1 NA TGCAGTGCTAGGGGCATGAGCGGGTACTTC CSARGMSGYF
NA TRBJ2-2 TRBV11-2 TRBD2 TGTGCCAGCAGCATAGGTGGGTCTAGCGGATTGAACACCGGGGAGCTGTTTTTT CASSIGGSSGLNTGELFF
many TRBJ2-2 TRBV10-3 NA TGTGCCATCAGTGAGGGGCCAGAAACCGGGGAGCTGTTTTTT CAISEGPETGELFF
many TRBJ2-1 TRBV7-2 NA TGTGCCAGCAGCCGCGGCAATGAGCAGTTCTTC CASSRGNEQFF
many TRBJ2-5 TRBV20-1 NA TGCAGTGCTAGACCATTCCAAGGGGGGATGGAGACCCAGTACTTC CSARPFQGGMETQYF
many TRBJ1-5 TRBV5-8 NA TGTGCCAGCAGCTTAGGGTTTCAGCCCCAGCATTTT CASSLGFQPQHF
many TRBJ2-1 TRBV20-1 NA TGCAGTGCTACTCGGAGCTACAATGAGCAGTTCTTC CSATRSYNEQFF
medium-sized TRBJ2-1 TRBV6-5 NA TGTGCCAGCAGTTACTCGCACGGCTCGAGCTCCTACAATGAGCAGTTCTTC CASSYSHGSSSYNEQFF
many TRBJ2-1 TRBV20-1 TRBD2 TGCAGTGCTAGTCCCGGGAGGATCGGCAATGAGCAGTTCTTC CSASPGRIGNEQFF
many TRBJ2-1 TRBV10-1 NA TGCGCCAGCAGTGAGTCTCTGGAGTATGAGCAGTTCTTC CASSESLEYEQFF
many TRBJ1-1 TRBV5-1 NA TGCGCCAGCAGCTTGGGAACGGAGGGGCTTGAAGCTTTCTTT CASSLGTEGLEAFF
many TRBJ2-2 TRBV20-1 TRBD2 TGCAGTGCTAGCCCCCTGGGACTAGGGGTCGGGGAGCTGTTTTTT CSASPLGLGVGELFF
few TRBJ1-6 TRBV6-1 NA TGTACCAGCAGTGAAGGGGCTGGGGAGGGTAATTCACCCATCCACTTT CTSSEGAGEGNSPIHF
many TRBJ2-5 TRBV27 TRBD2 TGTGCCAGCAGTGGACTCGGGTTCGGGGGGTCGACCCAGTACTTC CASSGLGFGGSTQYF